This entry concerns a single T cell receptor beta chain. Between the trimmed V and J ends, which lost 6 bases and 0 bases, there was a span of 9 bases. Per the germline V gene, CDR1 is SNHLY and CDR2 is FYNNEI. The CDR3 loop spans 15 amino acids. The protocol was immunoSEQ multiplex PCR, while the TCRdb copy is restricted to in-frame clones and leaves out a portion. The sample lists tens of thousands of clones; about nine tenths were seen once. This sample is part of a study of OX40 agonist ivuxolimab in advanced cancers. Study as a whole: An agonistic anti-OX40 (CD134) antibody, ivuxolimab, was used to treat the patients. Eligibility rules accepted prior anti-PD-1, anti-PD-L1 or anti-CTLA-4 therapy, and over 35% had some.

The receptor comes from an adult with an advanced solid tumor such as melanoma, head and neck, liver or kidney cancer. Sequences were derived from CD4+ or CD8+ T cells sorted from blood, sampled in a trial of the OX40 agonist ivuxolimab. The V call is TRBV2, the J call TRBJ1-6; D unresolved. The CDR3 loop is CASRQQSSYNSPLHF. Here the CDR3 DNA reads TGTGCCAGCAGACAGCAGAGCTCCTATAATTCACCCCTCCACTTT.